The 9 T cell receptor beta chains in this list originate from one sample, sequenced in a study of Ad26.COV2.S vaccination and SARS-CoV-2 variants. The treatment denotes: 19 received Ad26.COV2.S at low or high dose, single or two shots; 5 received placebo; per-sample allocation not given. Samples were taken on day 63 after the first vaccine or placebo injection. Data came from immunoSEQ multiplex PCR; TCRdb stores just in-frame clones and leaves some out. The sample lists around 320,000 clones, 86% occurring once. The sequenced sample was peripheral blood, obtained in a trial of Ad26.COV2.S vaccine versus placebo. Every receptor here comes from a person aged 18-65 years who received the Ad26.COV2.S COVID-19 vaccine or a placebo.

The CDR3 here is CASSERQGAFNSPLHF. The CDR3 coding sequence is TGTGCCAGCAGTGAAAGACAGGGGGCGTTTAATTCACCCCTCCACTTT. V and J are TRBV2 and TRBJ1-6, with 10 bases aligning to TRBD1. The CDR3 is made up of 16 amino acids. Unmatched junction bases numbered 4, after V lost 2 bases and J lost 6 bases. Looked up from germline, CDR1 is SNHLY and CDR2 is FYNNEI.

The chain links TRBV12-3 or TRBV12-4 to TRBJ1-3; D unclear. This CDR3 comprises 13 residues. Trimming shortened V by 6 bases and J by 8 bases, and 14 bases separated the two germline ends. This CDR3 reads CASSPRNEDTIYF. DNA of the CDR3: TGTGCCAGCAGCCCAAGAAACGAAGACACCATATATTTT.

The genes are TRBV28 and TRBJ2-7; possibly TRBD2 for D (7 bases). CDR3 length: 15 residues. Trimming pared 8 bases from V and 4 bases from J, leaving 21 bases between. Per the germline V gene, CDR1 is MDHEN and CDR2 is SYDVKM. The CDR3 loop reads CASEGRGGADYEQYF. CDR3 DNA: TGTGCCAGCGAGGGCAGAGGGGGGGCCGATTACGAGCAGTACTTC.

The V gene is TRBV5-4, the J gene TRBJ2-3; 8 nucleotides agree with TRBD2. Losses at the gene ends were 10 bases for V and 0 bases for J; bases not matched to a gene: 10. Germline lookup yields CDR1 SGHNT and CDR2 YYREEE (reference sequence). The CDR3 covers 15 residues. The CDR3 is CASKAGGPSTDTQYF. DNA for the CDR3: TGTGCCTCCAAGGCGGGGGGCCCTAGCACAGATACGCAGTATTTT.

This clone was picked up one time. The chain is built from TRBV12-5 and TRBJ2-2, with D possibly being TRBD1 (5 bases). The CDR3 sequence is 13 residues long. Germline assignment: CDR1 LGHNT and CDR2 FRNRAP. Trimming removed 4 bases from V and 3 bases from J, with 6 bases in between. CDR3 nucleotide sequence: TGTGCTAGTGGTTGGGGCGACACCGGGGAGCTGTTTTTT. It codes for CASGWGDTGELFF.

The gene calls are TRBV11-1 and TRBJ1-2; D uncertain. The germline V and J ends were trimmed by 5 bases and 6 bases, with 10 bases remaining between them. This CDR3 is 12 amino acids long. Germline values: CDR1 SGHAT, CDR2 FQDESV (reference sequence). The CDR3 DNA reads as TGTGCCAGCAGCCAACGACTCGATGGCTACACCTTC. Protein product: CASSQRLDGYTF. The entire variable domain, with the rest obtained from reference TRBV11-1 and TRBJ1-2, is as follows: EAEVAQSPRYKITEKSQAVAFWCDPISGHATLYWYRQILGQGPELLVQFQDESVVDDSQLPKDRFSAERLKGVDSTLKIQPAELGDSAMYLCASSQRLDGYTFGSGTRLTVV.

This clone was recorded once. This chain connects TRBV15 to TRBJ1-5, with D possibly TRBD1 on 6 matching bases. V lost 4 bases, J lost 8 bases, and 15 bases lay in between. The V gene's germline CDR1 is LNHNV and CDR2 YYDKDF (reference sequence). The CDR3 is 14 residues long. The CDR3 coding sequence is TGTGCCACCAGCATAGGGGGGGCAGTAGAGCCCCAGCATTTT. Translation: CATSIGGAVEPQHF.

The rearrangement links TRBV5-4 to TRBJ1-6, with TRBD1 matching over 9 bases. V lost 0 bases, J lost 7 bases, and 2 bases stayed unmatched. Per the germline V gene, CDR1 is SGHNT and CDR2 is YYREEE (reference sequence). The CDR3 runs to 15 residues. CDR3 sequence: CASSLAGTGNSPLHF. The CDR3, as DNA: TGTGCCAGCAGCTTGGCCGGGACAGGGAATTCACCCCTCCACTTT.

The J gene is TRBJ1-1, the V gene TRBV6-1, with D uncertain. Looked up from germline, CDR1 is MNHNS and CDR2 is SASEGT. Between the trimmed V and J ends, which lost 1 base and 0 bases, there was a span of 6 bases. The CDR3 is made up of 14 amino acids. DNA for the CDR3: TGTGCCAGCAGTGAAGTAACGGTGAACACTGAAGCTTTCTTT. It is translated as CASSEVTVNTEAFF.